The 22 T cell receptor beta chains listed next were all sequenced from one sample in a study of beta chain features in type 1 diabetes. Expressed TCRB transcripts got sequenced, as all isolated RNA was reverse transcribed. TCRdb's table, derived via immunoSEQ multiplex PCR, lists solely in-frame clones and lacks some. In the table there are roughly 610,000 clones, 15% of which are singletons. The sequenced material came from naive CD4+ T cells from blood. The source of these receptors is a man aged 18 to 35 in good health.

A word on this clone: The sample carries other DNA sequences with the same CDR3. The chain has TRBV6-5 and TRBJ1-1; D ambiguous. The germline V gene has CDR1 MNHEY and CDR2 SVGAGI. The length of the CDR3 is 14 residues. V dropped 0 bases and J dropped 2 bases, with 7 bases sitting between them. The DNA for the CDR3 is TGTGCCAGCAGTTACTCTGGTAAAAACACTGAAGCTTTCTTT. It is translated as CASSYSGKNTEAFF.

CDR3 DNA: TGCGCCAGCAGCCAAGTCCGATGGGGACAGGGAAGCACAGATACGCAGTATTTT. It encodes CASSQVRWGQGSTDTQYF. The chain has TRBV4-1 and TRBJ2-3, with TRBD1 matching 9 bases. Germline CDR1 reads MGHRA; CDR2 reads YSYEKL. V was pared by 1 base and J by 0 bases, with 8 bases of the junction left unmatched. The CDR3 sequence is 18 residues long.

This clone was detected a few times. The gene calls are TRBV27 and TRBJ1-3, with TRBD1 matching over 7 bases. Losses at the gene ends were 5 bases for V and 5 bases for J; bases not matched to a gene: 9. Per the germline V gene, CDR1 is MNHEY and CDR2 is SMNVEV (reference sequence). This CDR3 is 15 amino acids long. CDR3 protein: CASSPLGTARNTIYF. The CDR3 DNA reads TGTGCCAGCAGTCCACTCGGGACAGCGAGAAACACCATATATTTT.

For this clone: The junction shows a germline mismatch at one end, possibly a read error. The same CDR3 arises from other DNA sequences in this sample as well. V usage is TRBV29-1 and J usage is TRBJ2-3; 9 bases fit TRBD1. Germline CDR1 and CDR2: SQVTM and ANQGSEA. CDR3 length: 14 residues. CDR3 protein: CSVDRTGATDTQYF. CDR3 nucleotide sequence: TGCAGCGTTGATAGGACAGGGGCGACAGATACGCAATATTTT.

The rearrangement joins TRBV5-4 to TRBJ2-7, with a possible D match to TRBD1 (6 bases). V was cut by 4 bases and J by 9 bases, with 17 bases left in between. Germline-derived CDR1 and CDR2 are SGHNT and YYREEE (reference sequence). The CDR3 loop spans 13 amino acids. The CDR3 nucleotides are TGTGCCAGCAGCACACAGGGTATTAGGGTGCAGTACTTC. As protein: CASSTQGIRVQYF.

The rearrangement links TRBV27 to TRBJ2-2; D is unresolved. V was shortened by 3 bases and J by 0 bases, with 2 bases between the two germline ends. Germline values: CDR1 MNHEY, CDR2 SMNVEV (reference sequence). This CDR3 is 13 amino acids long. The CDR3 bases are TGTGCCAGCAGTTTCGCGAACACCGGGGAGCTGTTTTTT. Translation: CASSFANTGELFF.

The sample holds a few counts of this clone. In nucleotides, the CDR3 is TGTGCCACCGCGACTCTGCCTGGCTACACCTTC. Translated: CATATLPGYTF. This chain links TRBV19 with TRBJ1-2; the D is unclear. The germline V and J ends were trimmed by 10 bases and 7 bases, with 13 bases remaining between them. The CDR3 totals 11 residues. Germline V gene data show CDR1 as LNHDA and CDR2 as SQIVND (reference sequence). The whole variable domain, filled in from reference TRBV19 and TRBJ1-2, reads DGGITQSPKYLFRKEGQNVTLSCEQNLNHDAMYWYRQDPGQGLRLIYYSQIVNDFQKGDIAEGYSVSREKKESFPLTVTSAQKNPTAFYLCATATLPGYTFGSGTRLTVV.

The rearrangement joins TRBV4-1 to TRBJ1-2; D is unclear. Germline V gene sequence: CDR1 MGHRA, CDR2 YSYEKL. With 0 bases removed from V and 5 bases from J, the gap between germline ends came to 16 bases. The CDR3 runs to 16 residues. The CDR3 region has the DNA TGCGCCAGCAGCCAAGAAGGCGGCGGGGTTGGGTATGGCTACACCTTC. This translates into CASSQEGGGVGYGYTF.

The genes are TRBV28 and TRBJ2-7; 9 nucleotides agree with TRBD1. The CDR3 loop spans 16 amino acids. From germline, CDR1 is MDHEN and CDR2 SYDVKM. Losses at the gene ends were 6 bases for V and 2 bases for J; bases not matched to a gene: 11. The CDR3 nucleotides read TGTGCCAGCAGCCACGTAACCGGACAGGGGACCTACGAGCAGTACTTC. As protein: CASSHVTGQGTYEQYF.

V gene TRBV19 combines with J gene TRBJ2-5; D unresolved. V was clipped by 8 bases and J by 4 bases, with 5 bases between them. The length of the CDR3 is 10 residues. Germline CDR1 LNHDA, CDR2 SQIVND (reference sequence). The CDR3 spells CASAGETQYF. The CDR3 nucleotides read TGTGCCAGTGCCGGAGAGACCCAGTACTTC.

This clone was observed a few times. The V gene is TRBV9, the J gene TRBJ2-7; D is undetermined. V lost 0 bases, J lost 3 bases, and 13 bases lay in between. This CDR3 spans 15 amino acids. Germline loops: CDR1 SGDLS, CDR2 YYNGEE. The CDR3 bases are TGTGCCAGCAGCGTAGCTGCTCAGAGAGGCTACGAGCAGTACTTC. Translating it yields CASSVAAQRGYEQYF.

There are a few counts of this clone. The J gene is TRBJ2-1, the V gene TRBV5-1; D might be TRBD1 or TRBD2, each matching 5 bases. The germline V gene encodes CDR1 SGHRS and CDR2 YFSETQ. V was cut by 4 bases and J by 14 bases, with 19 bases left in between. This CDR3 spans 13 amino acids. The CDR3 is CASSPVPGTAKFF. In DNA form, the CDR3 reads TGCGCCAGCAGCCCCGTTCCCGGGACGGCTAAGTTCTTC. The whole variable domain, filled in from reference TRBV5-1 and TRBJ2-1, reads KAGVTQTPRYLIKTRGQQVTLSCSPISGHRSVSWYQQTPGQGLQFLFEYFSETQRNKGNFPGRFSGRQFSNSRSEMNVSTLELGDSALYLCASSPVPGTAKFFGPGTRLTVL.

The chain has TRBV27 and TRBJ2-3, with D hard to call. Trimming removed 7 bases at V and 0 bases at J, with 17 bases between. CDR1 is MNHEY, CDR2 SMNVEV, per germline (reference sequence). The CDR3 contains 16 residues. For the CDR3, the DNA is TGTGCCAGCAAATCTTATCTCAGTATCAGCACAGATACGCAGTATTTT. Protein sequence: CASKSYLSISTDTQYF.

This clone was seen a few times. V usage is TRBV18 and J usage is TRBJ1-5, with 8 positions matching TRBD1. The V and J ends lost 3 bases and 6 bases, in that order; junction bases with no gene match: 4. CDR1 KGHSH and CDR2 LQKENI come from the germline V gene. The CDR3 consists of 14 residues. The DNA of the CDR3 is TGTGCCAGCTCACCGATACAGGGGGTTCAGCCCCAGCATTTT. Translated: CASSPIQGVQPQHF.

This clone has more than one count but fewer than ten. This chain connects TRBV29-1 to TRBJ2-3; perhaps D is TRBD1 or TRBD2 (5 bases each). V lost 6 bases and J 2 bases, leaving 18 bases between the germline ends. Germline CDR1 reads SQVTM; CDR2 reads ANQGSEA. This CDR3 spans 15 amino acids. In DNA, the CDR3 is TGCAGCGTCCTCCGGGACGGTCGCTACACAGATACGCAGTATTTT. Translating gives CSVLRDGRYTDTQYF.

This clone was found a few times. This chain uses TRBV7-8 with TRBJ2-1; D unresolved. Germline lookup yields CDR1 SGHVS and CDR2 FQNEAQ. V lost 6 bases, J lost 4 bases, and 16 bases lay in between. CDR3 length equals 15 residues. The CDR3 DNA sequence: TGTGCCAGCAGACCTTCTAGGTACGGGTACAATGAGCAGTTCTTC. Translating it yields CASRPSRYGYNEQFF.

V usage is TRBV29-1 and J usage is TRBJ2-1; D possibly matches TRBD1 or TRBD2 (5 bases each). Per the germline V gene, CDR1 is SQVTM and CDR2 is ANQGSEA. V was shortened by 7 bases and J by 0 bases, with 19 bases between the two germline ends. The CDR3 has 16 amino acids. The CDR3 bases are TGCAGCGCTGGGGCCGTGGGGGTCTTCTCCTACAATGAGCAGTTCTTC. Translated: CSAGAVGVFSYNEQFF.

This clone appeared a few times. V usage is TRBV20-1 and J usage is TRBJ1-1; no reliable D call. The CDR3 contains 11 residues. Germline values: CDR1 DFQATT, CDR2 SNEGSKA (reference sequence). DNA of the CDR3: TGCAGAGCGGTGGGAGGCACTGAAGCTTTCTTT. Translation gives CRAVGGTEAFF.

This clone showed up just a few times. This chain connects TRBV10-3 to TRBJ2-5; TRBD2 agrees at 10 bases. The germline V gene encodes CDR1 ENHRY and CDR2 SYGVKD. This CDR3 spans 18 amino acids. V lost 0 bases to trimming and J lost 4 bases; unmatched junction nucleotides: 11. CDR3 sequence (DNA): TGTGCCATCAGTGAGTCAAGCCGGACTAGCGGATCGGGAGAGACCCAGTACTTC. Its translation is CAISESSRTSGSGETQYF.

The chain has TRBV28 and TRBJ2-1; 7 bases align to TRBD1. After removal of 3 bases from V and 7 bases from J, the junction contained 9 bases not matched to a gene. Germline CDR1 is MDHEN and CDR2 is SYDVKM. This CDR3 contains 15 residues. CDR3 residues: CASSFVDRAGNEQFF. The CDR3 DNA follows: TGTGCCAGCAGTTTTGTAGACAGGGCAGGGAATGAGCAGTTCTTC.

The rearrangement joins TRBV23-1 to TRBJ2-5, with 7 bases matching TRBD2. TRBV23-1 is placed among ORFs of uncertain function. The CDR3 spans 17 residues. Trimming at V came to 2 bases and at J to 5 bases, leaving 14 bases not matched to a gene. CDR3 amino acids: CASSQMGGGGKGETQYF. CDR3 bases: TGCGCCAGCAGTCAAATGGGCGGGGGAGGTAAAGGCGAGACCCAGTACTTC.

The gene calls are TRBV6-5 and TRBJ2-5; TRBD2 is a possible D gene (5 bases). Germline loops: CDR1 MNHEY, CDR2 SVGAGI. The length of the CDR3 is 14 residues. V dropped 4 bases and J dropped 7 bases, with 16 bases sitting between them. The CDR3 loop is CASSSQPARVTQYF. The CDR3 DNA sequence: TGTGCCAGCAGTTCCCAGCCGGCGCGGGTGACCCAGTACTTC.